This TCR beta chain was captured by sequencing in a study of blood T cell repertoires in COVID-19. Germline lookup yields CDR1 SGHRS and CDR2 YFSETQ. This CDR3 spans 14 amino acids. Trimming left V 0 bases short and J 11 bases short, with 17 bases between. Measured with immunoSEQ multiplex PCR; TCRdb has only the in-frame clones, and not every one. The data contain some 250,000 clones, 81% of them singletons. Input material: peripheral blood. This clonotype was obtained from a woman aged 80 or over with COVID-19, enrolled during active disease. V is TRBV5-1 and J is TRBJ1-1; D is undetermined. CDR3 region: CASSLGDTPPMAFF. The CDR3 DNA follows: TGCGCCAGCAGCTTGGGTGACACGCCGCCTATGGCTTTCTTT.